The present T cell receptor beta chain was sequenced within a study of circulating and synovial CD4+ cells in juvenile arthritis. Remarks on this clone: Antigen specificity is unknown.

The CDR3 loop spans 15 amino acids. V shed 4 bases, J shed 4 bases, and the junction held 8 bases outside the gene matches. Looked up from germline, CDR1 is SGHRS and CDR2 is YFSETQ. Study-wide results and caveats: These blood cells shared more CDR3 sequences with synovium than bulk blood. Diversity here was lower than in bulk blood CD4 cells.

TCRdb's table, derived via immunoSEQ multiplex PCR, lists solely in-frame clones and lacks some. The profile covers under 40,000 clones, with 90% to 95% appearing a single time and around 0.68% taken by the ten largest. This TCR came from a human donor with juvenile idiopathic arthritis. The chain recombines TRBV5-1 with TRBJ2-5; 9 nucleotides align to TRBD1. The sample was CD4+ T cells from blood. The CDR3 here is CASSASDRGGETQYF. Here the CDR3 DNA reads TGCGCCAGCAGCGCCTCCGACAGGGGGGGAGAGACCCAGTACTTC.